The clone carrying this T cell receptor beta chain was counted a few times. Its antigen is unknown. The V gene's germline CDR1 is MDHEN and CDR2 SYDVKM. CDR3 length: 12 residues. V trimming: 5 bases; J trimming: 5 bases; junction bases outside the gene matches: 2. This record belongs to a study of response to subunit inactivated influenza vaccine. Each CDR3 protein is one row after TCRdb ran MiXCR on the RT-PCR reads. The sample contains 450,000 to 600,000 distinct CDR3 sequences, around 8% of which appear only once. Study-level points and caveats: Authors suggested each seasonal influenza vaccination recruits few new T cells.

This chain connects TRBV28 to TRBJ2-7; 8 nucleotides align to TRBD1. Sequenced material: PBMCs from blood, taken less than 25 months after vaccination. The receptor was derived from a man between 50 and 69 years old who received an inactivated influenza vaccine. This CDR3 is CASSPGGHEQYF. As DNA, the CDR3 is TGTGCCAGCAGTCCAGGGGGCCACGAGCAGTACTTC.